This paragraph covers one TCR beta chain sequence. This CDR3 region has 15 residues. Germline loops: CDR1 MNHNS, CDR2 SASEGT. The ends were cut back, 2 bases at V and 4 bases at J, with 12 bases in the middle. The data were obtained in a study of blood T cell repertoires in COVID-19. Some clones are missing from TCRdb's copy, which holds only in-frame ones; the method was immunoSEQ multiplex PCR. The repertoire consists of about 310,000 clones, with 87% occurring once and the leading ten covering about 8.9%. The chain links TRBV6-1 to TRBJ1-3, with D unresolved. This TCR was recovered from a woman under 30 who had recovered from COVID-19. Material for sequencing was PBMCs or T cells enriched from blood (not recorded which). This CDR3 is CASSETVAPGNTIYF. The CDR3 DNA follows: TGTGCCAGCAGTGAAACAGTGGCCCCAGGAAACACCATATATTTT.